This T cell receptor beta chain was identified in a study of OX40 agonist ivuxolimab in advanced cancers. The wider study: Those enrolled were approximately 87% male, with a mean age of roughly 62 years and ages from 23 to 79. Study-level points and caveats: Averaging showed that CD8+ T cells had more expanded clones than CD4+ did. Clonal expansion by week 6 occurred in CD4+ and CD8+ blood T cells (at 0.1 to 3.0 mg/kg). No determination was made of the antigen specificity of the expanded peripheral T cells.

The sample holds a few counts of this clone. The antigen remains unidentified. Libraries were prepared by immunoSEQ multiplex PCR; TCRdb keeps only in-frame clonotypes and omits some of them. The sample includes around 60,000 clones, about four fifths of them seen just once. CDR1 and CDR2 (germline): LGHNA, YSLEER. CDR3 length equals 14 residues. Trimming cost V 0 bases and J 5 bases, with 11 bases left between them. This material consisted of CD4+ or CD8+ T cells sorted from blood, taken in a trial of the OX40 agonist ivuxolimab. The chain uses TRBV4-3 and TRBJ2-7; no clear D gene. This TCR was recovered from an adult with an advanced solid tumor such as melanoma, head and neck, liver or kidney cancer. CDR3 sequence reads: CASSQDMYLNEQYF. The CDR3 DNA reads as TGCGCCAGCAGCCAAGATATGTATCTTAACGAGCAGTACTTC.